These 12 T cell receptor beta chains were sequenced from one sample in a study of human T cells and chemical hapten exposure. Each CDR3 protein is one row after TCRdb ran MiXCR on the RACE reads. The table lists some 330,000 distinct CDR3 sequences, about 5% of them singletons. Time point indicated: pre-sensitization, week 0. Stated treatment: therapeutic diphenylcyclopropenone sensitization with weekly scalp DPC. Sequenced material: whole blood, taken in connection with sensitization to the hapten diphenylcyclopropenone (DPC). Receptors originate from a woman under 30 with alopecia areata. Some clones in this sample may be carry-over from other donors' samples.

This clonotype was seen ten or more times. This sequence joins TRBV4-2 and TRBJ1-2; tentatively, D is TRBD1 (5 bases). The CDR3 loop spans 16 amino acids. CDR1 and CDR2 (germline): LGHNA, YNFKEQ. V dropped 3 bases and J dropped 2 bases, with 16 bases sitting between them. The CDR3 region is CASSQTGDARNYGYTF. The DNA for the CDR3 is TGTGCCAGCAGCCAGACGGGGGACGCACGGAACTATGGCTACACCTTC.

This clonotype was seen ten or more times. This chain uses TRBV29-1 with TRBJ1-2, with 11 positions matching TRBD1. The trim removed 7 bases at V and 5 bases at J, leaving 3 bases unmatched. Germline-derived CDR1 and CDR2 are SQVTM and ANQGSEA. CDR3 length: 12 residues. This CDR3 reads CSGTGGAYGYTF. The CDR3 region has the DNA TGCAGCGGGACAGGGGGCGCGTATGGCTACACCTTC.

Only a few counts were recorded for this clonotype. The CDR3 loop reads CASSITPGPGGTDTQYF. CDR3 DNA: TGTGCCAGCAGCATAACCCCCGGTCCCGGGGGGACAGATACGCAGTATTTT. V is TRBV27 and J is TRBJ2-3; 7 bases match TRBD2. Germline CDR1 reads MNHEY; CDR2 reads SMNVEV (reference sequence). The CDR3 runs to 17 residues. J lost 3 bases, V lost 6 bases, and 15 bases had no gene match.

The rearrangement links TRBV9 to TRBJ2-3; D remains ambiguous. V lost 0 bases to trimming and J lost 6 bases, with 14 bases between them. In germline, CDR1 is SGDLS, CDR2 YYNGEE. The CDR3 runs 15 residues. As DNA, the CDR3 is TGTGCCAGCAGCGTAGGTAGCAACAACGAGGATACGCAGTATTTT. This gives the protein CASSVGSNNEDTQYF.

The gene calls are TRBV5-6 and TRBJ2-3; tentatively, D is TRBD1 (6 bases). Germline values: CDR1 SGHDT, CDR2 YYEEEE. CDR3 length: 15 residues. Trimming pared 2 bases from V and 4 bases from J, leaving 14 bases between. CDR3 sequence reads: CASSFPTGYADTQYF. The DNA of the CDR3 is TGTGCCAGCAGCTTTCCTACAGGGTACGCAGATACGCAGTATTTT. Variable domain in full (rest from reference TRBV5-6 and TRBJ2-3): DAGVTQSPTHLIKTRGQQVTLRCSPKSGHDTVSWYQQALGQGPQFIFQYYEEEERQRGNFPDRFSGHQFPNYSSELNVNALLLGDSALYLCASSFPTGYADTQYFGPGTRLTVL.

The chain uses TRBV24-1 and TRBJ1-1, with D hard to call. Trimming removed 1 base from V and 1 base from J, with 15 bases in between. CDR1 is KGHDR and CDR2 is SFDVKD in the germline V gene. The CDR3 consists of 17 residues. DNA for the CDR3: TGTGCCACCAGTGATTTCCCGGCCTTTTTGGAGAACACTGAAGCTTTCTTT. Its translation is CATSDFPAFLENTEAFF.

The CDR3 is CASSEVGSHQPQHF. In DNA form, the CDR3 reads TGTGCCAGCAGTGAAGTTGGCTCTCATCAGCCCCAGCATTTT. The V gene is TRBV6-1, the J gene TRBJ1-5; D call uncertain. Trimming removed 1 base from V and 5 bases from J, with 9 bases in between. Germline V gene lookup returns CDR1 MNHNS and CDR2 SASEGT. This CDR3 comprises 14 residues.

This clonotype was found a few times. This chain connects TRBV5-1 to TRBJ1-1; possibly TRBD1 for D (6 bases). This CDR3 is built from 15 residues. V lost 1 base to trimming and J lost 7 bases, with 17 bases between them. The germline V gene encodes CDR1 SGHRS and CDR2 YFSETQ. The CDR3 sequence is CASSLHGGRIGEAFF. CDR3 nucleotides: TGCGCCAGCAGCTTGCACGGGGGGCGCATCGGTGAAGCTTTCTTT.

The rearrangement links TRBV12-3 or TRBV12-4 to TRBJ1-1; the D gene is possibly TRBD1 (6 bases). The V end lost 2 bases, the J end lost 4 bases, and 8 bases lay between the germline ends. This CDR3 spans 13 amino acids. In DNA form, the CDR3 reads TGTGCCAGCAGTTTACCAGGGGCCACTGAAGCTTTCTTT. Translated, it gives CASSLPGATEAFF.

V and J are TRBV29-1 and TRBJ1-1; D gene uncertain. The germline V and J ends were trimmed by 1 base and 1 base, with 7 bases remaining between them. This CDR3 comprises 13 residues. CDR1 and CDR2 (germline): SQVTM, ANQGSEA. CDR3 in DNA: TGCAGCGTTGAAGGGGCAAAGAACACTGAAGCTTTCTTT. This translates into CSVEGAKNTEAFF.

This clonotype appeared a few times. The gene calls are TRBV6-5 and TRBJ1-1, with D hard to call. V lost 2 bases, J lost 2 bases, and 12 bases lay in between. Germline V gene lookup returns CDR1 MNHEY and CDR2 SVGAGI. The CDR3 contains 15 residues. CDR3 nucleotides: TGTGCCAGCAGTTACGCCACAGTAGTTAACACTGAAGCTTTCTTT. Encoded protein: CASSYATVVNTEAFF.

This clonotype was seen many times. The chain combines TRBV12-3 or TRBV12-4 with TRBJ1-5; 9 nucleotides align to TRBD1. The trim removed 6 bases at V and 6 bases at J, leaving 3 bases unmatched. The CDR3 covers 13 residues. The CDR3 is CASSGTGSQPQHF. The CDR3 DNA is TGTGCCAGCAGCGGGACAGGGAGTCAGCCCCAGCATTTT.